This TCR beta chain came from a study of blood T cell repertoires in COVID-19. About the study: Whether acute or convalescent, the COVID-19 samples came from the United States, Italy and Spain. In each case, the material was cDNA or gDNA derived from T cells, B-cell-depleted T cells, or PBMCs.

The CDR3 is made up of 16 amino acids. V shed 4 bases, J shed 4 bases, and the junction held 11 bases outside the gene matches. CDR1 is MNHNS and CDR2 is SASEGT in the germline V gene. Authors' methods: How many nucleated cells were present was estimated from reference gene primer amplification. Sequencing was performed with immunoSEQ multiplex PCR; in TCRdb, only in-frame clones are kept and a portion is missing. That table supplies the V and J calls and clone size; D and trimming were determined from the DNA. Here the sample spans about 100,000 clones, approximately 86% being singletons. Sequenced material: peripheral blood. This receptor was taken from a man aged 45 to 65 with active or convalescent COVID-19. The genes are TRBV6-1 and TRBJ2-3, with TRBD2 matching 7 bases. CDR3 coding DNA: TGTGCCAGCAGTGTGACGGTTGCGGGAGAGGCAGATACGCAGTATTTT. Its translation is CASSVTVAGEADTQYF.